This entry concerns a single T cell receptor beta chain. The repertoire was sequenced with immunoSEQ multiplex PCR; TCRdb's copy has only in-frame clones and lacks some. The profile shows 75,000 to 100,000 clones, 75% to 95% of them singletons. This entry is derived from a study of T cell changes during pregnancy in multiple sclerosis. V was clipped by 7 bases and J by 0 bases, with 19 bases between them. In germline, CDR1 is SGHVS, CDR2 FQNEAQ. The CDR3 covers 18 residues. Material: peripheral blood, obtained in the second trimester of pregnancy. The receptor comes from a female donor in good health, enrolled as a control in a pregnancy study. The chain has TRBV7-8 and TRBJ2-6; D is unclear. The CDR3: CASNRPVEASSGANVLTF. DNA of the CDR3: TGTGCCAGCAACCGACCCGTTGAGGCCAGCTCTGGGGCCAACGTCCTGACTTTC.